This entry is about one T cell receptor beta chain. Trimming left V 6 bases short and J 2 bases short, with 14 bases between. Looked up from germline, CDR1 is SGHDT and CDR2 is YYEEEE. The CDR3 has 15 residues. This sample is drawn from a study of T cell changes during pregnancy in multiple sclerosis. This table comes from immunoSEQ multiplex PCR, and its TCRdb copy is limited to in-frame clones, with some not included. The sample holds approximately 70,000 clones; approximately 90% are singletons and the top ten take about 0.45%. This sequence joins TRBV5-6 and TRBJ2-2, with a weak D call TRBD2 (6 bases). The clonotype originates from a female donor with multiple sclerosis, enrolled in a pregnancy study. The material was CD4+ T cells from peripheral blood mononuclear cells, obtained before pregnancy. DNA of the CDR3: TGTGCCAGCACCTTTGGGACTCTTAACACCGGGGAGCTGTTTTTT. Its translation is CASTFGTLNTGELFF.